Presented here are 15 T cell receptor beta chains from one specimen sequenced in a study of cytomegalovirus exposure and HLA in healthy donors. The repertoire was sequenced with immunoSEQ multiplex PCR; TCRdb's copy has only in-frame clones and lacks some. The table has 150,000 to 200,000 clones, approximately 89% seen once; the top ten hold over 4%. The specimen was PBMCs. The receptors were gathered from a young man in good health and CMV-seropositive.

The chain uses TRBV7-3 and TRBJ2-5; no definite D call. Germline CDR1 and CDR2: SGHTA and FQGTGA. Trimming cost V 4 bases and J 1 base, with 4 bases left between them. CDR3 size: 12 residues. Here the CDR3 reads CASSSLQETQYF. The CDR3 nucleotides are TGTGCCAGCAGCTCTCTCCAAGAGACCCAGTACTTC. The whole variable domain, filled in from reference TRBV7-3 and TRBJ2-5, reads GAGVSQTPSNKVTEKGKYVELRCDPISGHTALYWYRQSLGQGPEFLIYFQGTGAADDSGLPNDRFFAVRPEGSVSTLKIQRTERGDSAVYLCASSSLQETQYFGPGTRLLVL.

This clone appeared a single time. The chain joins TRBV5-4 to TRBJ2-5, with 9 bases fitting TRBD2. The CDR3 extends over 14 amino acids. Germline V lookup: CDR1 SGHNT, CDR2 YYREEE (reference sequence). V lost 4 bases, J lost 2 bases, and 3 bases stayed unmatched. The CDR3 sequence: CASSHTSGQETQYF. The DNA of the CDR3 is TGTGCCAGCAGCCACACTAGCGGGCAAGAGACCCAGTACTTC.

The rearrangement links TRBV27 to TRBJ1-1; D not resolved. Per germline, CDR1 MNHEY and CDR2 SMNVEV (reference sequence). This CDR3 is built from 13 residues. Trimming removed 4 bases at V and 6 bases at J, with 12 bases between. The CDR3 is CASSSRVGAEAFF. The CDR3 DNA sequence: TGTGCCAGCAGTTCGAGGGTTGGGGCTGAAGCTTTCTTT.

V usage is TRBV9 and J usage is TRBJ2-1; TRBD2 matches 8 bases. J lost 9 bases, V lost 0 bases, and 5 bases had no gene match. Germline assignment: CDR1 SGDLS and CDR2 YYNGEE. The CDR3 contains 14 residues. CDR3 nucleotides: TGTGCCAGCAGCGTAGTTCTCGGGAGGGGTGAGCAGTTCTTC. Protein: CASSVVLGRGEQFF.

This chain uses TRBV29-1 with TRBJ2-5; TRBD2 aligns across 13 bases. CDR3 length: 14 amino acids. Germline V gives CDR1 SQVTM, CDR2 ANQGSEA. Trimming at V came to 6 bases and at J to 4 bases, leaving 5 bases not matched to a gene. CDR3 residues: CSVLGLAGRETQYF. The CDR3 DNA is TGCAGCGTCTTGGGACTAGCGGGAAGAGAGACCCAGTACTTC.

The V call is TRBV11-3, the J call TRBJ1-3; no definite D call. V was shortened by 5 bases and J by 0 bases, with 20 bases between the two germline ends. This CDR3 comprises 18 residues. The germline CDR1 and CDR2 sequences are SGHNT and YENEEA. The CDR3 spells CASSPFSGVLHSGNTIYF. In nucleotides, the CDR3 is TGTGCCAGCAGCCCCTTTTCCGGGGTCCTCCACTCTGGAAACACCATATATTTT.

CDR3 region: CSVLLAGGQNEQFF. CDR3 nucleotides: TGCAGCGTTTTACTAGCGGGAGGACAAAACGAGCAGTTCTTC. This sequence joins TRBV29-1 and TRBJ2-1; 12 bases agree with TRBD2. Germline-derived CDR1 and CDR2 are SQVTM and ANQGSEA. The V gene end was trimmed by 5 bases and the J gene end by 10 bases; junction bases not matched to a gene: 9. CDR3 length equals 14 residues.

This chain links TRBV11-3 with TRBJ1-2; D unresolved. Germline CDR1 and CDR2: SGHNT and YENEEA. The ends were cut back, 5 bases at V and 4 bases at J, with 14 bases in the middle. This CDR3 comprises 14 residues. Here the CDR3 DNA reads TGTGCCAGCAGCACAATCACGGGAGGCTATGGCTACACCTTC. It specifies CASSTITGGYGYTF.

The genes are TRBV19 and TRBJ1-2; 8 nucleotides align to TRBD1. The germline V gene has CDR1 LNHDA and CDR2 SQIVND (reference sequence). Trimming at V came to 6 bases and at J to 0 bases, leaving 9 bases not matched to a gene. The CDR3 runs to 16 residues. The CDR3 nucleotides read TGTGCCAGTAGAACGACGACAGGGGAAGCTAACTATGGCTACACCTTC. This translates into CASRTTTGEANYGYTF.

This chain uses TRBV6-5 with TRBJ1-1; no firm D call. Trimming pared 7 bases from V and 8 bases from J, leaving 17 bases between. The germline CDR1 and CDR2 sequences are MNHEY and SVGAGI. There are 13 residues in the CDR3. Here the CDR3 reads CASNARRGREAFF. CDR3 coding DNA: TGTGCCAGCAACGCACGGCGAGGGAGGGAAGCTTTCTTT.

The rearrangement uses TRBV6-5 and TRBJ1-5, with 7 bases aligning to TRBD1. Trimming cost V 6 bases and J 1 base; bases outside gene matches: 6. CDR1 is MNHEY and CDR2 is SVGAGI in the germline V gene. The CDR3 has 15 residues. The CDR3 DNA reads as TGTGCCAGCAGGAGGCTGGGACAGAGCAATCAGCCCCAGCATTTT. Translated, it gives CASRRLGQSNQPQHF.

CDR3 DNA sequence: TGTGCCAGCAGGCTAGCGGGGACCACTAACGAGCAGTACTTC. Protein: CASRLAGTTNEQYF. The V gene is TRBV27, the J gene TRBJ2-7; 9 positions agree with TRBD2. Losses at the gene ends were 6 bases for V and 5 bases for J; bases not matched to a gene: 8. The CDR3 extends over 14 amino acids. The germline gives CDR1 MNHEY, CDR2 SMNVEV (reference sequence).

This chain uses TRBV30 with TRBJ1-5, with 7 nucleotides matching TRBD1. This CDR3 spans 13 amino acids. CDR1 and CDR2 from the germline V gene are GTSNPN and SVGIG (reference sequence). V was clipped by 3 bases and J by 4 bases; unmatched bases: 3. The CDR3 DNA follows: TGTGCCTGGAGGGGACAGAAGAATCAGCCCCAGCATTTT. Translating gives CAWRGQKNQPQHF.

The CDR3 spells CASSLGGQGYEQYF. CDR3 in DNA: TGTGCCAGCAGCTTAGGGGGACAGGGTTACGAGCAGTACTTC. This chain uses TRBV7-8 with TRBJ2-7; TRBD1 agrees at 9 bases. CDR1 and CDR2 from the germline V gene are SGHVS and FQNEAQ. The CDR3 sequence is 14 residues long. V lost 1 base to trimming and J lost 4 bases; unmatched junction nucleotides: 2.

This rearrangement joins TRBV9 to TRBJ2-7; 12 positions match TRBD2. The CDR3 spans 15 residues. Trimming at V came to 3 bases and at J to 5 bases, leaving 6 bases not matched to a gene. Germline CDR1 reads SGDLS; CDR2 reads YYNGEE. The CDR3 loop is CASSGGLAGTDEQYF. CDR3 sequence (DNA): TGTGCCAGCAGCGGCGGACTAGCGGGAACCGACGAGCAGTACTTC.